The 10 T cell receptor beta chains listed next were all sequenced from one sample in a study of T cell repertoires in cytomegalovirus infection (dated by TCRdb to about 2019). The sample was run on an Illumina HiSeq 1500. Clones were called with MiXCR by TCRdb after fastp trimmed the public reads at Q25, and only in-frame beta chains were retained. Rows are combined by CDR3 protein, so each entry shows the most common genes and DNA. The sample yields fewer than 400,000 distinct CDR3 sequences; approximately 18% were counted once. The ten largest make up 7.5% to 9.5% of the sample. Sequenced: PBMCs. Source of these receptors: a human donor in good health (CMV status not recorded). Some clones in this sample may be carry-over from other donors' samples.

This chain joins TRBV12-3 or TRBV12-4 and TRBJ1-1; D remains ambiguous. The CDR3 loop spans 14 amino acids. V gave up 5 bases and J gave up 7 bases, with 17 bases separating them. The DNA for the CDR3 is TGTGCCAGCAGTGGGGTCCAGCGAAGATATGAAGCTTTCTTT. Translating gives CASSGVQRRYEAFF.

The chain recombines TRBV6-8 with TRBJ2-7; possibly TRBD1 for D (6 bases). The germline V gene has CDR1 MNHGY and CDR2 SAAAGT. Deletions cut 10 bases from V and 0 bases from J, with 10 bases between. CDR3 length: 12 amino acids. For the CDR3, the DNA is TGTGCCACCCGGACAGCCTCCTACGAGCAGTACTTC. It translates to CATRTASYEQYF.

The V gene is TRBV10-3, the J gene TRBJ2-2; D may be TRBD2 (5 bases). With 6 bases removed from V and 1 base from J, the gap between germline ends came to 9 bases. Germline values: CDR1 ENHRY, CDR2 SYGVKD. The CDR3 totals 14 residues. This chain's CDR3 is CAISLRGNTGELFF. The DNA for the CDR3 is TGTGCCATCAGCCTCCGGGGGAACACCGGGGAGCTGTTTTTT.

This clonotype was detected many times. The rearrangement uses TRBV2 and TRBJ2-7; no definite D call. The CDR3 spans 10 residues. The ends were cut back, 8 bases at V and 4 bases at J, with 6 bases in the middle. Germline V gives CDR1 SNHLY, CDR2 FYNNEI. This CDR3 reads CASRAYEQYF. The CDR3 region has the DNA TGTGCCAGCCGAGCTTACGAGCAGTACTTC.

This clonotype was counted only a few times. CDR3 nucleotides: TGCAGTGCTAGAGATGGGGGACACCTGAACACTGAAGCTTTCTTT. Residues: CSARDGGHLNTEAFF. The chain joins TRBV20-1 to TRBJ1-1; D possibly corresponds to TRBD1 (6 bases). This CDR3 is built from 15 residues. The V end was cut by 0 bases, the J end by 0 bases, with 11 bases between. The germline V gene encodes CDR1 DFQATT and CDR2 SNEGSKA (reference sequence).

This clonotype was seen repeatedly, ten times or more. The chain carries TRBV7-2 and TRBJ2-3, with D tentatively TRBD2 (6 bases). The length of the CDR3 is 15 residues. Looked up from germline, CDR1 is SGHTA and CDR2 is FQGNSA. Trimming shortened V by 5 bases and J by 2 bases, and 14 bases separated the two germline ends. CDR3 nucleotide sequence: TGTGCCAGCAGCCTAGACCGGGACTTCACAGATACGCAGTATTTT. It specifies CASSLDRDFTDTQYF.

This clonotype has a count of ten or more. V and J are TRBV7-8 and TRBJ2-7; tentatively, D is TRBD1 or TRBD2 (6 bases each). Trimming cost V 5 bases and J 0 bases, with 17 bases left between them. The CDR3 has 16 residues. CDR1 and CDR2 (germline): SGHVS, FQNEAQ. The CDR3 bases are TGTGCCAGCAGCGCCCGGGGGACATCCAGCTCCTACGAGCAGTACTTC. Translated: CASSARGTSSSYEQYF.

The V call is TRBV19, the J call TRBJ1-2; no definite D call. The V end lost 4 bases, the J end lost 0 bases, and 15 bases lay between the germline ends. The length of the CDR3 is 16 residues. Germline V lookup: CDR1 LNHDA, CDR2 SQIVND (reference sequence). In DNA form, the CDR3 reads TGTGCCAGTAGTAGGGCAGGTCATCGGACTAACTATGGCTACACCTTC. Protein sequence: CASSRAGHRTNYGYTF. Looking up the rest from reference TRBV19 and TRBJ1-2 gives the full variable domain: DGGITQSPKYLFRKEGQNVTLSCEQNLNHDAMYWYRQDPGQGLRLIYYSQIVNDFQKGDIAEGYSVSREKKESFPLTVTSAQKNPTAFYLCASSRAGHRTNYGYTFGSGTRLTVV.

This clonotype has more than one count but fewer than ten. This rearrangement joins TRBV2 to TRBJ1-1, with 8 bases aligning to TRBD1. The CDR3 runs 16 residues. Losses at the gene ends were 2 bases for V and 7 bases for J; bases not matched to a gene: 12. Germline CDR1 and CDR2: SNHLY and FYNNEI. The CDR3 DNA reads TGTGCCAGCAGTGAATACCTAAGGACAGGGCCTTATGAAGCTTTCTTT. Translation: CASSEYLRTGPYEAFF.

The rearrangement uses TRBV5-5 and TRBJ2-4; D uncertain. The CDR3 has 15 amino acids. Germline lookup yields CDR1 SGHKS and CDR2 YYEKEE (reference sequence). Trimming pared 2 bases from V and 2 bases from J, leaving 11 bases between. The CDR3 nucleotides are TGTGCCAGCAGCTTAGGCCCAACATCCAAAAACATTCAGTACTTC. Protein product: CASSLGPTSKNIQYF.